Following are 21 T cell receptor beta chains from one sample sequenced in a study of T cell responses to AZD1222 COVID-19 vaccine. Produced via immunoSEQ multiplex PCR; TCRdb's table is partial and in-frame only. The sample records more than 95,000 clones, around 87% being singletons. The input for sequencing was peripheral blood, taken on day 0 of AZD1222 vaccination. The source of these receptors is an adult in good health.

This clone appeared a single time. The chain uses TRBV24-1 and TRBJ2-3; possibly TRBD1 or TRBD2 for D (6 bases each). Germline loops: CDR1 KGHDR, CDR2 SFDVKD. Trimming removed 5 bases from V and 1 base from J, with 18 bases in between. There are 17 residues in the CDR3. The CDR3 region has the DNA TGTGCCACCAGTGGACCTGGAGGGGGAGACGGCACAGATACGCAGTATTTT. Amino acids: CATSGPGGGDGTDTQYF.

This chain joins TRBV7-2 and TRBJ1-5; D unresolved. This CDR3 has 13 amino acids. CDR1 is SGHTA and CDR2 is FQGNSA in the germline V gene. V was trimmed by 2 bases and J by 4 bases, leaving 6 bases between them. CDR3 protein: CASSLRANQPQHF. CDR3 DNA sequence: TGTGCCAGCAGCTTAAGGGCTAATCAGCCCCAGCATTTT.

CDR3 in amino acids: CASSLGRNYEQYF. CDR3 sequence (DNA): TGTGCCAGCAGCTTAGGACGGAACTACGAGCAGTACTTC. The chain links TRBV13 to TRBJ2-7, with D unresolved. There are 13 residues in the CDR3. Trimming stripped 0 bases from V and 3 bases from J, with 6 bases between. The germline gives CDR1 PRHDT, CDR2 FYEKMQ (reference sequence).

The genes are TRBV2 and TRBJ2-7; D is uncertain. With 8 bases removed from V and 0 bases from J, the gap between germline ends came to 14 bases. Germline CDR1 and CDR2: SNHLY and FYNNEI. The CDR3 has 14 amino acids. DNA for the CDR3: TGTGCCAGCTCCCCGGCAGCAATCTCCTACGAGCAGTACTTC. This gives the protein CASSPAAISYEQYF.

V and J are TRBV10-2 and TRBJ1-2; a possible D gene is TRBD1 (6 bases). The CDR3 is 14 amino acids. The germline V gene encodes CDR1 WSHSY and CDR2 SAAADI. Trimming stripped 7 bases from V and 2 bases from J, with 14 bases between. CDR3 DNA: TGCGCCAGCAATTCAGGGGCGGACAACTATGGCTACACCTTC. Translation: CASNSGADNYGYTF.

This rearrangement joins TRBV28 to TRBJ2-7; TRBD1 matches at 12 bases. The CDR3 loop spans 15 amino acids. Germline CDR1 is MDHEN and CDR2 is SYDVKM. Losses at the gene ends were 5 bases for V and 5 bases for J; bases not matched to a gene: 7. The CDR3 region is CASSRGTGGQHEQYF. CDR3 DNA sequence: TGTGCCAGCAGTCGCGGGACAGGGGGCCAGCACGAGCAGTACTTC. The variable domain in full, with the rest retrieved from reference TRBV28 and TRBJ2-7, is DVKVTQSSRYLVKRTGEKVFLECVQDMDHENMFWYRQDPGLGLRLIYFSYDVKMKEKGDIPEGYSVSREKKERFSLILESASTNQTSMYLCASSRGTGGQHEQYFGPGTRLTVT.

The V call is TRBV18, the J call TRBJ2-7; D tentatively fits TRBD1 or TRBD2 (5 bases each). V shed 2 bases and J shed 5 bases, with 19 bases lying between them. This CDR3 is built from 16 residues. The V gene's germline CDR1 is KGHSH and CDR2 LQKENI. For the CDR3, the DNA is TGTGCCAGCTCACCAGGGGACGGGGCAGGGCCCGACGAGCAGTACTTC. Residues: CASSPGDGAGPDEQYF. The whole variable domain, filled in from reference TRBV18 and TRBJ2-7, reads NAGVMQNPRHLVRRRGQEARLRCSPMKGHSHVYWYRQLPEEGLKFMVYLQKENIIDESGMPKERFSAEFPKEGPSILRIQQVVRGDSAAYFCASSPGDGAGPDEQYFGPGTRLTVT.

The chain links TRBV5-1 to TRBJ2-1, with a tentative D call TRBD1 (5 bases). This CDR3 comprises 16 residues. Trimming cost V 6 bases and J 1 base, with 17 bases left between them. Germline V gives CDR1 SGHRS, CDR2 YFSETQ. CDR3 nucleotides: TGCGCCAGCAAACAAGGACACTCCGAGTCCTACAATGAGCAGTTCTTC. This codes for CASKQGHSESYNEQFF.

The rearrangement joins TRBV30 to TRBJ1-2; 9 bases agree with TRBD1. Germline V CDR1 and CDR2: GTSNPN, SVGIG (reference sequence). The V gene end was trimmed by 2 bases and the J gene end by 2 bases; junction bases not matched to a gene: 6. The CDR3 is 15 residues long. CDR3 protein: CAWSPGTGRNYGYTF. CDR3 bases: TGTGCCTGGAGTCCCGGGACAGGGAGGAACTATGGCTACACCTTC.

The chain has TRBV10-3 and TRBJ1-5; 9 bases map to TRBD1. Trimming removed 6 bases from V and 2 bases from J; junction bases left unmatched: 2. Germline values: CDR1 ENHRY, CDR2 SYGVKD. CDR3 length: 14 residues. The DNA for the CDR3 is TGTGCCATCAGAGGACAGGGGCGCAATCAGCCCCAGCATTTT. Its translation is CAIRGQGRNQPQHF.

The CDR3 loop reads CASSPRSGVKTEAFF. The CDR3 DNA follows: TGTGCCAGCAGCCCACGTTCAGGGGTCAAAACTGAAGCTTTCTTT. This rearrangement joins TRBV7-2 to TRBJ1-1; a weak D match, TRBD1 (6 bases). The CDR3 spans 15 residues. Germline V gene data show CDR1 as SGHTA and CDR2 as FQGNSA. The V and J ends lost 5 bases and 5 bases respectively, with 18 bases between them.

The chain uses TRBV27 and TRBJ2-1; 9 nucleotides align to TRBD1. J was trimmed by 8 bases and V by 3 bases; bases with no gene match: 8. The CDR3 spans 15 residues. The V gene's germline CDR1 is MNHEY and CDR2 SMNVEV (reference sequence). The CDR3 coding sequence is TGTGCCAGCAGTTTCCTGGGGACAGGGTTCGATGAGCAGTTCTTC. It is translated as CASSFLGTGFDEQFF.

The chain carries TRBV10-3 and TRBJ1-5; tentatively, D is TRBD1 (5 bases). V was shortened by 8 bases and J by 1 base, with 12 bases between the two germline ends. Germline loops: CDR1 ENHRY, CDR2 SYGVKD. CDR3 length: 14 amino acids. The CDR3 coding sequence is TGTGCCATCCGGGACGGGGAAAGCAATCAGCCCCAGCATTTT. Protein sequence: CAIRDGESNQPQHF.

J is TRBJ2-5 and V is TRBV14; D might be TRBD1 (6 bases). Germline V gene lookup returns CDR1 SGHDN and CDR2 FVKESK. Trimming left V 1 base short and J 2 bases short, with 11 bases between. There are 15 residues in the CDR3. The CDR3 coding sequence is TGTGCCAGCAGCCAAGCGACAGGCCCGCAAGAGACCCAGTACTTC. As protein: CASSQATGPQETQYF.

The chain employs TRBV6-2 or TRBV6-3 and TRBJ2-1; maybe TRBD2 (6 bases). The germline V gene encodes CDR1 MNHEY and CDR2 SVGEGT. V lost 2 bases and J 4 bases, leaving 9 bases between the germline ends. The CDR3 extends over 14 amino acids. CDR3 DNA sequence: TGTGCCAGCAGTTACGTAGGGAGGTACAATGAGCAGTTCTTC. This encodes CASSYVGRYNEQFF.

The V call is TRBV28, the J call TRBJ2-7; D is ambiguous. The ends were cut back, 5 bases at V and 0 bases at J, with 5 bases in the middle. CDR3 length equals 12 residues. Germline loops: CDR1 MDHEN, CDR2 SYDVKM. The DNA of the CDR3 is TGTGCCAGCAGTCGGACCTCCTACGAGCAGTACTTC. The encoded protein is CASSRTSYEQYF.

The rearrangement joins TRBV28 to TRBJ1-4; D gene ambiguous. Germline assignment: CDR1 MDHEN and CDR2 SYDVKM. With 7 bases removed from V and 5 bases from J, the gap between germline ends came to 11 bases. CDR3 size: 13 residues. CDR3 amino acids: CASNGWQNEKLFF. CDR3 DNA: TGTGCCAGCAATGGTTGGCAGAATGAAAAACTGTTTTTT.

This chain connects TRBV27 to TRBJ2-1; D gene uncertain. CDR3 size: 15 residues. Germline V gene sequence: CDR1 MNHEY, CDR2 SMNVEV (reference sequence). V dropped 1 base and J dropped 0 bases, with 7 bases sitting between them. CDR3 sequence: CASSLFLPSYNEQFF. CDR3 sequence (DNA): TGTGCCAGCAGTTTATTCCTTCCCTCCTACAATGAGCAGTTCTTC.

This chain uses TRBV14 with TRBJ2-7; D perhaps matches TRBD1 (5 bases). Germline CDR1 reads SGHDN; CDR2 reads FVKESK. Trimming left V 0 bases short and J 5 bases short, with 11 bases between. The CDR3 runs to 14 residues. In DNA, the CDR3 is TGTGCCAGCAGCCAAGACCCTGACAGACACGAGCAGTACTTC. It is translated as CASSQDPDRHEQYF.

CDR3 loop: CASSNETQRLTHKSSYEQYF. In DNA, the CDR3 is TGTGCCAGCAGTAACGAAACACAGAGGCTCACCCACAAGAGCTCCTACGAGCAGTACTTC. The rearrangement joins TRBV27 to TRBJ2-7; D gene ambiguous. This CDR3 comprises 20 residues. CDR1 is MNHEY, CDR2 SMNVEV, per germline (reference sequence). The V end lost 5 bases, the J end lost 0 bases, and 29 bases lay between the germline ends.

The genes are TRBV5-1 and TRBJ1-2, with D possibly TRBD1 on 5 matching bases. Trimming took 2 bases from V and 4 from J, leaving 18 bases between them. Germline V gene data show CDR1 as SGHRS and CDR2 as YFSETQ. There are 16 residues in the CDR3. The CDR3 nucleotides are TGCGCCAGCAGCTTTGTAGGAGAGGACACCCTCTATGGCTACACCTTC. Translating it yields CASSFVGEDTLYGYTF. Together with reference TRBV5-1 and TRBJ1-2, the CDR3 gives the full variable domain: KAGVTQTPRYLIKTRGQQVTLSCSPISGHRSVSWYQQTPGQGLQFLFEYFSETQRNKGNFPGRFSGRQFSNSRSEMNVSTLELGDSALYLCASSFVGEDTLYGYTFGSGTRLTVV.